These 22 T cell receptor beta chains originate from one sample sequenced in a study of blood T cell repertoires in COVID-19. Only in-frame clones appear in the TCRdb table, and some are missing; sequencing was by immunoSEQ multiplex PCR. The sample carries about 65,000 clones, 75% to 85% recorded once. Sequenced: peripheral blood. The receptors originated from a man older than 75 with acute or convalescent COVID-19.

The V gene is TRBV19, the J gene TRBJ2-2; 11 bases align to TRBD1. The CDR3 is 17 amino acids. V shed 3 bases, J shed 1 base, and the junction held 4 bases outside the gene matches. CDR1 is LNHDA, CDR2 SQIVND, per germline (reference sequence). CDR3 sequence (DNA): TGTGCCAGTAGTATGGCGGGACAGGGGGGGAACACCGGGGAGCTGTTTTTT. It is translated as CASSMAGQGGNTGELFF. The full variable domain, its missing parts supplied by reference TRBV19 and TRBJ2-2, is DGGITQSPKYLFRKEGQNVTLSCEQNLNHDAMYWYRQDPGQGLRLIYYSQIVNDFQKGDIAEGYSVSREKKESFPLTVTSAQKNPTAFYLCASSMAGQGGNTGELFFGEGSRLTVL.

This chain connects TRBV10-3 to TRBJ1-4; TRBD1 matches at 7 bases. The CDR3 is 14 residues long. V gave up 4 bases and J gave up 2 bases; unmatched junction bases: 1. From germline, CDR1 is ENHRY and CDR2 SYGVKD. The CDR3 sequence is CAISATGTNEKLFF. In DNA, the CDR3 is TGTGCCATCAGTGCGACAGGGACTAATGAAAAACTGTTTTTT.

This clone was seen only once. The chain recombines TRBV2 with TRBJ1-1, with D perhaps matching TRBD1 (5 bases). Looked up from germline, CDR1 is SNHLY and CDR2 is FYNNEI. This CDR3 has 14 amino acids. V lost 6 bases and J lost 0, with 11 bases in between. CDR3 bases: TGTGCCAGCAGAAGACAGAACATGAACACTGAAGCTTTCTTT. Translation gives CASRRQNMNTEAFF.

This clone was found once. The V gene is TRBV7-9, the J gene TRBJ1-4; 10 bases map to TRBD1. Germline V lookup: CDR1 SEHNR, CDR2 FQNEAQ (reference sequence). The trim removed 3 bases at V and 8 bases at J, leaving 0 bases unmatched. CDR3 length equals 13 residues. The CDR3 nucleotides read TGTGCCAGCAGCTTGACAGGGGGCGAAAAACTGTTTTTT. It translates to CASSLTGGEKLFF.

The V gene is TRBV27, the J gene TRBJ2-6, with 9 bases fitting TRBD1. Germline V gives CDR1 MNHEY, CDR2 SMNVEV (reference sequence). The CDR3 has 18 amino acids. With V trimmed by 5 bases and J by 2 bases, 10 bases remained unmatched. The CDR3 sequence is CASSPGTGTQAGANVLTF. The CDR3 DNA sequence: TGTGCCAGCAGTCCCGGGACAGGGACACAAGCTGGGGCCAACGTCCTGACTTTC.

The chain recombines TRBV10-2 with TRBJ1-5, with 9 bases that match TRBD1. Trimming at V came to 7 bases and at J to 5 bases, leaving 3 bases not matched to a gene. Per the germline V gene, CDR1 is WSHSY and CDR2 is SAAADI. This CDR3 region has 13 residues. The CDR3 DNA reads TGCGCCAGCACTGGGACAGGGTATCAGCCCCAGCATTTT. It codes for CASTGTGYQPQHF.

The table lists this clone with a count of one. The chain's CDR3 is CTSSQDQRAGGHTDTQYF. As DNA, the CDR3 is TGCACCAGCAGCCAAGATCAGCGAGCGGGGGGACACACAGATACGCAGTATTTT. The V and J genes are TRBV1 and TRBJ2-3; the table assigns TRBD2, which was not confirmed against the DNA. TRBV1 is assigned pseudogene status. The CDR3 spans 18 residues.

The chain uses TRBV6-4 and TRBJ2-1, with TRBD2 matching 11 bases. Germline loops: CDR1 MRHNA, CDR2 SNTAGT. J lost 3 bases, V lost 4 bases, and 11 bases had no gene match. The CDR3 totals 18 residues. In DNA form, the CDR3 reads TGTGCCAGCAGTGTATATTCTAGCGGGGGGCTCCTCTACAATGAGCAGTTCTTC. This gives the protein CASSVYSSGGLLYNEQFF.

Turning to this clone: One junction end does not reproduce the germline sequence, and a read error may be involved. The chain combines TRBV7-7 with TRBJ2-5; D perhaps matches TRBD2 (5 bases). The CDR3 has 14 amino acids. The V gene's germline CDR1 is SSHAT and CDR2 FNYEAQ (reference sequence). The CDR3 coding sequence is TGTGCTAGCAGCTTAGCTGGACTGGAAGAGACCCAGTACTTC. It is translated as CASSLAGLEETQYF.

This chain uses TRBV2 with TRBJ1-5, with D perhaps TRBD1 (6 bases). Between the trimmed V and J ends, which lost 0 bases and 6 bases, there was a span of 9 bases. Germline CDR1 is SNHLY and CDR2 is FYNNEI. The CDR3 runs 14 residues. CDR3 nucleotides: TGTGCCAGCAGTGAAGCGCAAGGGGGTCAGCCCCAGCATTTT. Translating it yields CASSEAQGGQPQHF.

V gene TRBV5-1 combines with J gene TRBJ2-3; no definite D call. Germline V lookup: CDR1 SGHRS, CDR2 YFSETQ. The CDR3 is 12 amino acids. Trimming pared 7 bases from V and 2 bases from J, leaving 8 bases between. The CDR3 DNA sequence: TGCGCCAGCCGCCGGTCCACAGATACGCAGTATTTT. As protein: CASRRSTDTQYF.

V usage is TRBV19 and J usage is TRBJ2-6; weak D call: TRBD2 (6 bases). This CDR3 spans 18 amino acids. The germline V gene has CDR1 LNHDA and CDR2 SQIVND (reference sequence). V gave up 4 bases and J gave up 0 bases, with 16 bases separating them. CDR3 in DNA: TGTGCCAGTAGTAACCGGGAGACGACCCTCTCTGGGGCCAACGTCCTGACTTTC. The encoded protein is CASSNRETTLSGANVLTF.

The CDR3 coding sequence is TGTGCCAGCAGTGAAATGGGACAGGACTATGGCTACACCTTC. Protein: CASSEMGQDYGYTF. This chain uses TRBV2 with TRBJ1-2; the match to TRBD1 covers 8 bases. The V gene's germline CDR1 is SNHLY and CDR2 FYNNEI. The J segment lost 3 bases and the V segment lost 2 bases, leaving 2 bases of the junction unmatched. The CDR3 covers 14 residues.

This clone was detected only once. This chain connects TRBV6-5 to TRBJ1-2, with D maybe TRBD1 (5 bases). Germline CDR1 and CDR2: MNHEY and SVGAGI. This CDR3 has 15 residues. V was shortened by 5 bases and J by 2 bases, with 15 bases between the two germline ends. For the CDR3, the DNA is TGTGCCAGCAGTCTTACCCCGGCAGGGAACTATGGCTACACCTTC. This encodes CASSLTPAGNYGYTF.

This clone was detected a few times. CDR3 DNA sequence: TGTGCCAGCCCCACCGGGACAGGCAATTATAGCAATCAGCCCCAGCATTTT. It yields the protein CASPTGTGNYSNQPQHF. The chain uses TRBV7-9 and TRBJ1-5; TRBD1 aligns across 8 bases. Trimming at V came to 8 bases and at J to 0 bases, leaving 12 bases not matched to a gene. The CDR3 is made up of 17 amino acids. Germline CDR1 and CDR2: SEHNR and FQNEAQ (reference sequence).

The V call is TRBV18, the J call TRBJ2-3; D might be TRBD1 (6 bases). Trimming took off 3 bases at V and 8 bases at J, with 18 bases between the two ends. CDR1 KGHSH and CDR2 LQKENI come from the germline V gene. CDR3 length: 15 residues. DNA of the CDR3: TGTGCCAGCTCACCGGTGCAGGGGAGTCAGGGTACGCAGTATTTT. This gives the protein CASSPVQGSQGTQYF.

The J gene is TRBJ1-1, the V gene TRBV19, with D possibly TRBD1 on 6 matching bases. Germline V gives CDR1 LNHDA, CDR2 SQIVND (reference sequence). Trimming removed 7 bases from V and 10 bases from J, with 16 bases in between. The CDR3 sequence is 12 residues long. In DNA, the CDR3 is TGTGCCAGTACCCGGGACAACCTAGGAGCTTTCTTT. Translation: CASTRDNLGAFF.

The chain couples TRBV11-2 to TRBJ2-1, with a tentative D call TRBD2 (6 bases). Germline CDR1 reads SGHAT; CDR2 reads FQNNGV. The CDR3 spans 13 residues. V was shortened by 1 base and J by 10 bases, with 11 bases between the two germline ends. CDR3 nucleotides: TGTGCCAGCAGCTTAGGACTAGTTGGGGAGCAGTTCTTC. This encodes CASSLGLVGEQFF.

The chain uses TRBV3-1 (or the pseudogene TRBV3-2) and TRBJ1-6, with 7 bases identical to TRBD1. Trimming at V came to 5 bases and at J to 5 bases, leaving 15 bases not matched to a gene. Germline CDR1 LGHDT, CDR2 YNNKEL (reference sequence). This CDR3 has 18 amino acids. The CDR3 DNA reads as TGTGCCAGCAGCTACCACCTGACAGGGCCTAACGATAATTCACCCCTCCACTTT. It translates to CASSYHLTGPNDNSPLHF.

V is TRBV2 and J is TRBJ1-1; no clear D. The length of the CDR3 is 11 residues. V was cut by 8 bases and J by 11 bases, with 15 bases left in between. From germline, CDR1 is SNHLY and CDR2 FYNNEI. CDR3 residues: CASVVRVRAFF. Here the CDR3 DNA reads TGTGCCAGCGTAGTCCGAGTGAGGGCTTTCTTT.

The CDR3 spells CASGQRGRNGELFF. In nucleotides, the CDR3 is TGTGCCAGCGGACAAAGGGGGCGAAACGGGGAGCTGTTTTTT. V usage is TRBV28 and J usage is TRBJ2-2; 7 bases align to TRBD1. The length of the CDR3 is 14 residues. The V gene's germline CDR1 is MDHEN and CDR2 SYDVKM. The trim removed 8 bases at V and 7 bases at J, leaving 10 bases unmatched.

This clone occurred once. This chain joins TRBV5-5 and TRBJ2-2; possibly TRBD1 for D (5 bases). V lost 0 bases, J lost 0 bases, and 6 bases lay in between. The CDR3 is 15 amino acids. Germline CDR1 is SGHKS and CDR2 is YYEKEE (reference sequence). The CDR3 region has the DNA TGTGCCAGCAGCTTGGACAGGCCGAACACCGGGGAGCTGTTTTTT. Translating gives CASSLDRPNTGELFF.